This T cell receptor (beta chain) was identified in a study of T cell repertoires in cytomegalovirus infection. Overall study context: CMV infection and matching HLA type were both indicated by public TCR beta signatures.

The CDR3 sequence is 15 residues long. The germline V and J ends were trimmed by 5 bases and 5 bases, with 19 bases remaining between them. Germline V gene data show CDR1 as SGHVS and CDR2 as FNYEAQ. TCRdb used MiXCR to reprocess the reads, holding one entry per CDR3 protein. This table holds some 200,000 distinct CDR3 sequences, nearly 9.5% found once. Study outcomes and limitations: Frequencies of public TCR beta families were cumulated, and this identified carriers of CMV plus the relevant HLA. Dominating the ex vivo response were TCR beta clonotypes that were CMV-specific and HLA-C-restricted.

In this sample, this clonotype turned up many times. The antigen remains unidentified. The sample comprised PBMCs. This clonotype was obtained from a human donor in good health (CMV status not recorded). Some clones in this sample may be carry-over from other donors' samples. The V and J genes are TRBV7-6 and TRBJ2-7; D unresolved. CDR3 bases: TGTGCCAGCAGCCTCGCACCGGTGGCAGAACACGAGCAGTACTTC. Translated: CASSLAPVAEHEQYF. Full variable domain (remainder filled in from reference TRBV7-6 and TRBJ2-7): GAGVSQSPRYKVTKRGQDVALRCDPISGHVSLYWYRQALGQGPEFLTYFNYEAQQDKSGLPNDRFSAERPEGSISTLTIQRTEQRDSAMYRCASSLAPVAEHEQYFGPGTRLTVT.